Presented here are 32 T cell receptor beta chains from one specimen sequenced in a study of OX40 agonist ivuxolimab in advanced cancers. Profiling relied on immunoSEQ multiplex PCR, and the TCRdb table lists in-frame clones only, not all of them. The repertoire holds 50,000 to 75,000 clones, 87% seen once, with 0.35% in the top ten. Sample: CD4+ or CD8+ T cells sorted from blood, taken in a trial of the OX40 agonist ivuxolimab. The receptor set was obtained from an adult with an advanced solid tumor such as melanoma, head and neck, liver or kidney cancer.

The chain couples TRBV6-6 to TRBJ2-7, with unresolved D. This CDR3 comprises 14 residues. Deletions cut 2 bases from V and 3 bases from J, with 11 bases between. CDR1 is MNHNY and CDR2 is SVGAGI in the germline V gene (reference sequence). This chain's CDR3 is CASSYARLDYEQYF. CDR3 bases: TGTGCCAGCAGTTACGCCAGACTGGACTACGAGCAGTACTTC.

The V call is TRBV6-5, the J call TRBJ2-1; 7 positions agree with TRBD2. The trim removed 8 bases at V and 2 bases at J, leaving 6 bases unmatched. This CDR3 comprises 14 residues. Germline V gives CDR1 MNHEY, CDR2 SVGAGI. The CDR3 sequence is CASRIAGAYNEQFF. Written as DNA, the CDR3 is TGTGCCAGCCGGATCGCGGGAGCCTACAATGAGCAGTTCTTC.

This chain links TRBV6-4 with TRBJ1-2; TRBD1 is a possible D gene (6 bases). V was shortened by 5 bases and J by 0 bases, with 16 bases between the two germline ends. The CDR3 length is 16 residues. Germline lookup yields CDR1 MRHNA and CDR2 SNTAGT. Written as DNA, the CDR3 is TGTGCCAGCAGTACTAACGGACAGACCTCTAACTATGGCTACACCTTC. Translating it yields CASSTNGQTSNYGYTF.

In DNA, the CDR3 is TGTGCCAGCAGTACGAGCGCTACTAGAGAAGCTTTCTTT. It codes for CASSTSATREAFF. The chain joins TRBV6-1 to TRBJ1-1; D ambiguous. The V and J ends lost 5 bases and 8 bases respectively, with 15 bases between them. The CDR3 is 13 amino acids. Per germline, CDR1 MNHNS and CDR2 SASEGT.

The chain links TRBV27 to TRBJ1-5; D may be TRBD1 (5 bases). CDR1 is MNHEY, CDR2 SMNVEV, per germline (reference sequence). The CDR3 spans 14 residues. V was cut by 3 bases and J by 3 bases, with 9 bases left in between. The CDR3 nucleotides read TGTGCCAGCAGTTTGCAGGGCACCAATCAGCCCCAGCATTTT. Translation: CASSLQGTNQPQHF.

The chain recombines TRBV6-6 with TRBJ1-5; TRBD1 is a possible D gene (6 bases). The CDR3 is made up of 13 amino acids. Trimming pared 6 bases from V and 3 bases from J, leaving 9 bases between. Germline assignment: CDR1 MNHNY and CDR2 SVGAGI (reference sequence). The chain's CDR3 is CASRRDINQPQHF. CDR3 bases: TGTGCCAGCAGAAGGGACATCAATCAGCCCCAGCATTTT.

The chain uses TRBV6-5 and TRBJ1-6; D is undetermined. This CDR3 region has 13 residues. Germline V CDR1 and CDR2: MNHEY, SVGAGI. V was clipped by 7 bases and J by 7 bases, with 11 bases between them. The CDR3 bases are TGTGCCAGCACCTATGACGTGAATTCACCCCTCCACTTT. Its protein is CASTYDVNSPLHF.

This chain links TRBV28 with TRBJ2-7; D possibly uses TRBD1 or TRBD2 (5 bases each). The CDR3 runs 16 residues. Per the germline V gene, CDR1 is MDHEN and CDR2 is SYDVKM. Trimming took off 5 bases at V and 4 bases at J, with 21 bases between the two ends. CDR3 DNA: TGTGCCAGCAGTCACCTATTCACAGGTCGGGGATACGAGCAGTACTTC. Protein sequence: CASSHLFTGRGYEQYF.

This rearrangement joins TRBV27 to TRBJ1-6; D uncertain. Trimming cost V 2 bases and J 7 bases, with 6 bases left between them. Germline lookup yields CDR1 MNHEY and CDR2 SMNVEV (reference sequence). The CDR3 extends over 13 amino acids. The CDR3 protein is CASSLGVNSPLHF. The CDR3 coding sequence is TGTGCCAGCAGTTTAGGGGTAAATTCACCCCTCCACTTT.

This sequence joins TRBV6-6 and TRBJ2-1; 7 bases agree with TRBD1. Germline loops: CDR1 MNHNY, CDR2 SVGAGI (reference sequence). The CDR3 spans 14 residues. The V and J ends lost 2 bases and 3 bases, in that order; junction bases with no gene match: 1. DNA for the CDR3: TGTGCCAGCAGTTACGGGGACAGCTACAATGAGCAGTTCTTC. Protein: CASSYGDSYNEQFF.

The chain is built from TRBV6-5 and TRBJ2-1, with D tentatively TRBD1 or TRBD2 (5 bases each). CDR1 and CDR2 (germline): MNHEY, SVGAGI. The ends were cut back, 6 bases at V and 8 bases at J, with 17 bases in the middle. The CDR3 is 14 residues long. The CDR3 DNA is TGTGCCAGCAGCCACGGGACCGCAGGCGATGAGCAGTTCTTC. Translating gives CASSHGTAGDEQFF.

The chain links TRBV9 to TRBJ1-2; D possibly corresponds to TRBD1 (6 bases). The CDR3 is made up of 15 amino acids. The V and J ends lost 3 bases and 0 bases respectively, with 12 bases between them. Germline V lookup: CDR1 SGDLS, CDR2 YYNGEE. CDR3 residues: CASSGGGRANYGYTF. DNA for the CDR3: TGTGCCAGCAGCGGAGGGGGGCGGGCTAACTATGGCTACACCTTC. Full variable domain (outside the CDR3, taken from reference TRBV9 and TRBJ1-2): DSGVTQTPKHLITATGQRVTLRCSPRSGDLSVYWYQQSLDQGLQFLIQYYNGEERAKGNILERFSAQQFPDLHSELNLSSLELGDSALYFCASSGGGRANYGYTFGSGTRLTVV.

The CDR3 reads CASSLIGQGAYEQYF. The CDR3 nucleotides are TGTGCCAGCAGCTTAATAGGGCAGGGGGCTTACGAGCAGTACTTC. V is TRBV13 and J is TRBJ2-7; 8 bases are shared with TRBD1. V trimming: 2 bases; J trimming: 4 bases; junction bases outside the gene matches: 7. Germline V gene sequence: CDR1 PRHDT, CDR2 FYEKMQ (reference sequence). This CDR3 is 15 amino acids long.

The chain is built from TRBV7-7 and TRBJ2-6; no firm D call. CDR3 length equals 18 residues. Per germline, CDR1 SSHAT and CDR2 FNYEAQ (reference sequence). Between the trimmed V and J ends, which lost 5 bases and 5 bases, there was a span of 22 bases. The chain's CDR3 is CASSGTSNATSRANVLTF. Written as DNA, the CDR3 is TGTGCCAGCAGCGGAACCTCTAATGCCACAAGTCGGGCCAACGTCCTGACTTTC. Full variable domain (rest looked up from reference TRBV7-7 and TRBJ2-6): GAGVSQSPRYKVTKRGQDVTLRCDPISSHATLYWYQQALGQGPEFLTYFNYEAQPDKSGLPSDRFSAERPEGSISTLTIQRTEQRDSAMYRCASSGTSNATSRANVLTFGAGSRLTVL.

The chain has TRBV15 and TRBJ1-4; D gene ambiguous. Germline-derived CDR1 and CDR2 are LNHNV and YYDKDF (reference sequence). The V and J ends lost 5 bases and 1 base respectively, with 5 bases between them. The CDR3 is 13 amino acids. The CDR3 spells CATSPLTNEKLFF. The CDR3 coding sequence is TGTGCCACCAGCCCGCTAACTAATGAAAAACTGTTTTTT.

This clone was counted once. The rearrangement joins TRBV18 to TRBJ1-5; no reliable D call. The V end was cut by 3 bases, the J end by 4 bases, with 13 bases between. The CDR3 length is 15 residues. Germline values: CDR1 KGHSH, CDR2 LQKENI. DNA of the CDR3: TGTGCCAGCTCACCGAACCCAACGGGGAATCAGCCCCAGCATTTT. Amino acids: CASSPNPTGNQPQHF.

This clone appeared once. This CDR3 is also generated by other DNA sequences in the sample. The chain has TRBV6-5 and TRBJ1-1; no definite D call. Germline assignment: CDR1 MNHEY and CDR2 SVGAGI. CDR3 length: 12 amino acids. V shed 6 bases and J shed 1 base, with 6 bases lying between them. The CDR3 sequence: CASRDRNTEAFF. Written as DNA, the CDR3 is TGTGCCAGCAGGGACCGGAACACTGAAGCTTTCTTT.

This clone occurred a few times. The chain joins TRBV5-1 to TRBJ2-5, with D possibly TRBD1 on 5 matching bases. V was cut by 0 bases and J by 5 bases, with 14 bases left in between. Germline V CDR1 and CDR2: SGHRS, YFSETQ. The CDR3 has 15 amino acids. The DNA of the CDR3 is TGCGCCAGCAGCTTGGCCGTAGGGGCGCGGGAGACCCAGTACTTC. Translated: CASSLAVGARETQYF.

This rearrangement joins TRBV5-8 to TRBJ2-2; 11 positions match TRBD2. V dropped 0 bases and J dropped 6; count of bases not matched to a gene: 4. CDR3 size: 16 residues. Germline-derived CDR1 and CDR2 are SGHTS and YDEGEE. The CDR3 sequence is CASSLGLAGLSGELFF. CDR3 in DNA: TGTGCCAGCAGCTTGGGACTAGCGGGGTTGTCCGGGGAGCTGTTTTTT. The full variable domain, its missing parts supplied by reference TRBV5-8 and TRBJ2-2, is EAGVTQSPTHLIKTRGQQATLRCSPISGHTSVYWYQQALGLGLQFLLWYDEGEERNRGNFPPRFSGRQFPNYSSELNVNALELEDSALYLCASSLGLAGLSGELFFGEGSRLTVL.

CDR3 residues: CASKGGGPDSAQYF. The CDR3, as DNA: TGTGCCAGTAAGGGCGGGGGGCCAGACTCGGCCCAGTACTTC. The genes are TRBV19 and TRBJ2-5, with TRBD2 identical over 8 bases. With V trimmed by 7 bases and J by 9 bases, 13 bases remained unmatched. Germline loops: CDR1 LNHDA, CDR2 SQIVND (reference sequence). The CDR3 totals 14 residues.

The DNA of the CDR3 is TGTGCCAGCAGCCGTATAATATCGGGAGGACCCTTCTTT. This gives the protein CASSRIISGGPFF. This sequence joins TRBV11-2 and TRBJ1-1; D call uncertain. This CDR3 region has 13 residues. V was pared by 5 bases and J by 14 bases, with 21 bases between. The V gene's germline CDR1 is SGHAT and CDR2 FQNNGV.

The chain joins TRBV4-3 to TRBJ2-3; 8 bases match TRBD1. Germline V gene data show CDR1 as LGHNA and CDR2 as YSLEER. The CDR3 spans 19 residues. With V trimmed by 0 bases and J by 4 bases, 15 bases remained unmatched. The CDR3: CASSQDTGGWSGSPDTQYF. In nucleotides, the CDR3 is TGCGCCAGCAGCCAAGATACAGGGGGTTGGTCCGGTAGCCCAGATACGCAGTATTTT.

The chain joins TRBV2 to TRBJ2-7, with 7 bases that match TRBD1. Germline CDR1 reads SNHLY; CDR2 reads FYNNEI. The CDR3 extends over 17 amino acids. J gave up 0 bases and V 2 bases, and 10 bases lay outside the gene matches. The CDR3 reads CASSETNPGGYSYEQYF. The CDR3 coding sequence is TGTGCCAGCAGTGAAACGAATCCAGGGGGTTACTCCTACGAGCAGTACTTC.

As regards this clone: At one end the junction does not follow the germline gene, possibly because of a read error. This chain joins TRBV7-2 and TRBJ1-3; TRBD1 is a possible D gene (6 bases). There are 15 residues in the CDR3. Germline CDR1 and CDR2: SGHTA and FQGNSA. The CDR3 DNA is TGTGCCGGCAGCTTAGATTCAGGGGACGGAAACACCATATATTTT. Protein sequence: CAGSLDSGDGNTIYF.

V usage is TRBV5-1 and J usage is TRBJ1-2; D remains unclear. Germline V gene lookup returns CDR1 SGHRS and CDR2 YFSETQ. The CDR3 is 12 amino acids. V lost 2 bases to trimming and J lost 7 bases, with 9 bases between them. This CDR3 reads CASSFSGSGYTF. DNA of the CDR3: TGCGCCAGCAGCTTTTCGGGGAGTGGCTACACCTTC.

The V gene is TRBV13, the J gene TRBJ1-5, with D tentatively TRBD1 (5 bases). CDR3 length: 17 amino acids. Germline CDR1 and CDR2: PRHDT and FYEKMQ (reference sequence). Trimming removed 1 base at V and 1 base at J, with 14 bases between. The CDR3 reads CASSLVGTTESNQPQHF. The CDR3 bases are TGTGCCAGCAGCTTAGTAGGGACGACCGAGAGCAATCAGCCCCAGCATTTT.

V usage is TRBV5-1 and J usage is TRBJ1-1; possible D gene TRBD1, 5 bases. V dropped 5 bases and J dropped 1 base, with 15 bases sitting between them. Germline CDR1 and CDR2: SGHRS and YFSETQ. CDR3 length: 15 residues. CDR3 in DNA: TGCGCCAGCAGGGGGCCCTCCGCGGGGAACACTGAAGCTTTCTTT. Translated: CASRGPSAGNTEAFF.

V and J are TRBV5-1 and TRBJ2-3, with 11 nucleotides matching TRBD1. The CDR3 covers 15 residues. Germline V gives CDR1 SGHRS, CDR2 YFSETQ. V lost 5 bases and J lost 6; bases outside the gene matches: 8. Here the CDR3 DNA reads TGCGCCAGCAGTTATGGACAGGGGGCCGGTGATACGCAGTATTTT. Amino acids: CASSYGQGAGDTQYF.

This rearrangement joins TRBV10-3 to TRBJ1-1; tentatively, D is TRBD1 (6 bases). The length of the CDR3 is 12 residues. The V end lost 6 bases, the J end lost 1 base, and 6 bases lay between the germline ends. The germline V gene encodes CDR1 ENHRY and CDR2 SYGVKD. CDR3 in DNA: TGTGCCATCAGGGACAGGAACACTGAAGCTTTCTTT. The encoded protein is CAIRDRNTEAFF.

V is TRBV19 and J is TRBJ2-2, with TRBD2 matching over 7 bases. Germline CDR1 LNHDA, CDR2 SQIVND (reference sequence). Trimming at V came to 6 bases and at J to 2 bases, leaving 3 bases not matched to a gene. The CDR3 loop spans 14 amino acids. This CDR3 is CASSGGTNTGELFF. CDR3 DNA sequence: TGTGCCAGTAGCGGGGGGACCAACACCGGGGAGCTGTTTTTT.

This clone has a single count. V is TRBV7-8 and J is TRBJ1-6; 7 bases match TRBD1. Per the germline V gene, CDR1 is SGHVS and CDR2 is FQNEAQ. The CDR3 sequence is 17 residues long. The V and J ends lost 5 bases and 0 bases, in that order; junction bases with no gene match: 7. In DNA, the CDR3 is TGTGCCAGCAGCCTCCAGACAGGGAGCTCCTATAATTCACCCCTCCACTTT. It is translated as CASSLQTGSSYNSPLHF.

The chain couples TRBV5-4 to TRBJ2-3; 11 bases agree with TRBD1. V lost 6 bases and J lost 2; bases outside the gene matches: 11. The germline CDR1 and CDR2 sequences are SGHNT and YYREEE (reference sequence). The length of the CDR3 is 17 residues. The CDR3 region is CASKDRGRSGNTDTQYF. In nucleotides, the CDR3 is TGTGCCAGCAAGGACAGGGGGCGATCAGGGAACACAGATACGCAGTATTTT.